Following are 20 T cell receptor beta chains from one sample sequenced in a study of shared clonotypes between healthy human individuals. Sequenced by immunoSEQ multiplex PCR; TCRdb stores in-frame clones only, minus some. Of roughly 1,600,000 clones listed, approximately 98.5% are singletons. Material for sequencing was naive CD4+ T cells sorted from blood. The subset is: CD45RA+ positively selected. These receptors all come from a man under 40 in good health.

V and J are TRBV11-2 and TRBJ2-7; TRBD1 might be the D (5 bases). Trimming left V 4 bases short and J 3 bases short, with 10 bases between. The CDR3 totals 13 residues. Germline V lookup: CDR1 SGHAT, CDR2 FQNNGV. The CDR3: CASSSPTGYEQYF. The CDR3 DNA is TGTGCCAGCAGCTCCCCCACAGGCTACGAGCAGTACTTC.

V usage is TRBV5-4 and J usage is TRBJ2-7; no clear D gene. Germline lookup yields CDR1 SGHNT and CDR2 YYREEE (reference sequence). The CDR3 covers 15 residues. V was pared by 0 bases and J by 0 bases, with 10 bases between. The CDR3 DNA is TGTGCCAGCAGCTTGGTAGGTCCGGGCTCCTACGAGCAGTACTTC. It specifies CASSLVGPGSYEQYF.

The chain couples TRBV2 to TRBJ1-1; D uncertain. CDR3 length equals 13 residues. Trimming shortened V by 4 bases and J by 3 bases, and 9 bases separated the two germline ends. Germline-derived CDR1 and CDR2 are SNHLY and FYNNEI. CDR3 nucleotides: TGTGCCAGCAGTGTAAGGGAACACACTGAAGCTTTCTTT. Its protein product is CASSVREHTEAFF.

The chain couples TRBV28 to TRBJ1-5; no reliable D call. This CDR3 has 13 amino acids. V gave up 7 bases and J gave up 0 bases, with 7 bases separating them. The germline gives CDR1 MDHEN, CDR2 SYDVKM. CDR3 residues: CASTSHSNQPQHF. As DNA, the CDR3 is TGTGCCAGCACCAGTCATAGCAATCAGCCCCAGCATTTT.

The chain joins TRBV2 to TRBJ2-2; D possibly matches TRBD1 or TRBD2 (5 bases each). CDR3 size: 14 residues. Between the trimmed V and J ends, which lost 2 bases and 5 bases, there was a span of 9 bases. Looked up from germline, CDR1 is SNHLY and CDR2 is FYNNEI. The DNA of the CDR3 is TGTGCCAGCAGTGAACTAGCAGGGACCGGGGAGCTGTTTTTT. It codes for CASSELAGTGELFF. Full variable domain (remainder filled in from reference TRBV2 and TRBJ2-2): EPEVTQTPSHQVTQMGQEVILRCVPISNHLYFYWYRQILGQKVEFLVSFYNNEISEKSEIFDDQFSVERPDGSNFTLKIRSTKLEDSAMYFCASSELAGTGELFFGEGSRLTVL.

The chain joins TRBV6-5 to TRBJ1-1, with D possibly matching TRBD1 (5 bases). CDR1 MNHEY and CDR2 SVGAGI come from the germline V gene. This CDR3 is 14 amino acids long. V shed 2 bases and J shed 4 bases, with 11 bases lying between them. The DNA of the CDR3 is TGTGCCAGCAGTTACAGCCCAGGGTCCACTGAAGCTTTCTTT. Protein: CASSYSPGSTEAFF.

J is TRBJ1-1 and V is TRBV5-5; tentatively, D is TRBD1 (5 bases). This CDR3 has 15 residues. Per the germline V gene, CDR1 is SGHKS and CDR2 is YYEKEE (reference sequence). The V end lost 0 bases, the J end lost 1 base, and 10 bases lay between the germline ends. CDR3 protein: CASSLVDSSNTEAFF. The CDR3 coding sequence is TGTGCCAGCAGCTTGGTCGACAGTTCGAACACTGAAGCTTTCTTT. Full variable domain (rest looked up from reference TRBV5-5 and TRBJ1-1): DAGVTQSPTHLIKTRGQQVTLRCSPISGHKSVSWYQQVLGQGPQFIFQYYEKEERGRGNFPDRFSARQFPNYSSELNVNALLLGDSALYLCASSLVDSSNTEAFFGQGTRLTVV.

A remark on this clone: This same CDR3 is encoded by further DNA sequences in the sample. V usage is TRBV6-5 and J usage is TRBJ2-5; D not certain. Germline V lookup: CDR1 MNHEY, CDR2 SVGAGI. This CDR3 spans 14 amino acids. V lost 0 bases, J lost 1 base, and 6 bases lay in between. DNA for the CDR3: TGTGCCAGCAGTTACTCGAGAATCCAAGAGACCCAGTACTTC. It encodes CASSYSRIQETQYF.

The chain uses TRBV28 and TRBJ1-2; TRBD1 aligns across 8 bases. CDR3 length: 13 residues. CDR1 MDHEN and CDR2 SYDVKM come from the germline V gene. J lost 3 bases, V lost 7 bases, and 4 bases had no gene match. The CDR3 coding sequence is TGTGCCAGCACGTTGACAGGGGACTATGGCTACACCTTC. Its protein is CASTLTGDYGYTF.

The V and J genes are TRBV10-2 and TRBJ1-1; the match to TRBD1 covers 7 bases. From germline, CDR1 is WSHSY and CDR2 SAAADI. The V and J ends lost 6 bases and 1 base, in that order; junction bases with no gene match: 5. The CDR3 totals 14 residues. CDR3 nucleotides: TGCGCCAGCAGCCGTGACAGGGCGAACACTGAAGCTTTCTTT. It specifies CASSRDRANTEAFF.

CDR3 in amino acids: CAISAPESSYNEQFF. The CDR3 bases are TGTGCCATCAGTGCCCCGGAGAGCTCCTACAATGAGCAGTTCTTC. The chain couples TRBV10-3 to TRBJ2-1; D gene uncertain. Trimming took off 4 bases at V and 0 bases at J, with 10 bases between the two ends. This CDR3 contains 15 residues. Germline V gene data show CDR1 as ENHRY and CDR2 as SYGVKD.

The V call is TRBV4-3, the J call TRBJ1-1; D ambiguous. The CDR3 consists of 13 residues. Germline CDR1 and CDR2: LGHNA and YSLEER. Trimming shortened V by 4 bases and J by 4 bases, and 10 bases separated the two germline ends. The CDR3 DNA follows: TGCGCCAGCAGCCGAAGATTAGGCACTGAAGCTTTCTTT. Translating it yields CASSRRLGTEAFF.

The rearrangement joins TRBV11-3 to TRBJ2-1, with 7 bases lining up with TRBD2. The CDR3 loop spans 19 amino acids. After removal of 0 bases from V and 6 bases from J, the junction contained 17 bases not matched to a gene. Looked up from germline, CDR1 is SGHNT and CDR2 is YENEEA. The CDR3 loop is CASSLDRAGVFSGPNEQFF. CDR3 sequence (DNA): TGTGCCAGCAGCTTAGATCGGGCGGGAGTGTTCTCTGGTCCCAATGAGCAGTTCTTC.

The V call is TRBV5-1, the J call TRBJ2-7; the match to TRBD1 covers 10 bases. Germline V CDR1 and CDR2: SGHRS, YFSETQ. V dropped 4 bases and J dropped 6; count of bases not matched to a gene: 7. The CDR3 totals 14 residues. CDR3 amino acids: CASSPGQGLGEQYF. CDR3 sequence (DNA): TGCGCCAGCAGCCCGGGACAGGGGTTGGGCGAGCAGTACTTC.

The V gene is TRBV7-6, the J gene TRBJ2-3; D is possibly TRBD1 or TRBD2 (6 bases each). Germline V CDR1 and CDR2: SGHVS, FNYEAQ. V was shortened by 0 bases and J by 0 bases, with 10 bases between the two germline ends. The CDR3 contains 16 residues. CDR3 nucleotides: TGTGCCAGCAGCTTAGCGGGGGGCGGTAGCACAGATACGCAGTATTTT. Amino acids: CASSLAGGGSTDTQYF.

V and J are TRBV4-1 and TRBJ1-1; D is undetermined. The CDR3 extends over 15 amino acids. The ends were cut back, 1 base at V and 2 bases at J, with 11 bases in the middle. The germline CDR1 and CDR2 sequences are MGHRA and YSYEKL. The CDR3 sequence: CASSQVGTLNTEAFF. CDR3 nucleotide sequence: TGCGCCAGCAGCCAAGTCGGCACCTTAAACACTGAAGCTTTCTTT.

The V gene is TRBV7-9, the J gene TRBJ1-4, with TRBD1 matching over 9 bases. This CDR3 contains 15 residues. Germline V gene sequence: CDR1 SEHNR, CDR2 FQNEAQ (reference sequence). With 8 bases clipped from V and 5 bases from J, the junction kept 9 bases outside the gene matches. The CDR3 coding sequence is TGTGCCAGCTCCTACCCCGGGACAGGGAATGAAAAACTGTTTTTT. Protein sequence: CASSYPGTGNEKLFF.

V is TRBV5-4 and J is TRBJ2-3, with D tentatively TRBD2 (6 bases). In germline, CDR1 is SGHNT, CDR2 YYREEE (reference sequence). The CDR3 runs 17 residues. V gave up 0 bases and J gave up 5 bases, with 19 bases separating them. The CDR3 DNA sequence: TGTGCCAGCAGCTTGGGTGTAGGACTACGCAGGGAAGATACGCAGTATTTT. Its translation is CASSLGVGLRREDTQYF.

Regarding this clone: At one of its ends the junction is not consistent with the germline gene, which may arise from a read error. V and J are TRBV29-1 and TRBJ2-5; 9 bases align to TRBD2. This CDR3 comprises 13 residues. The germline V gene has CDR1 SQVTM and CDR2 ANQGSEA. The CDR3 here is CSVDSAGGLSSHF. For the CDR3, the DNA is TGCAGCGTTGATTCTGCGGGAGGGCTGTCAAGTCACTTC.

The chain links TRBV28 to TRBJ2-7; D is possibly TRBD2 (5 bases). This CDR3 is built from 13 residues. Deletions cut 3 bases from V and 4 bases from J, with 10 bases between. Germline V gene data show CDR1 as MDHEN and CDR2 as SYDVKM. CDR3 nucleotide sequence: TGTGCCAGCAGTTTCGAGGGCGTGTACGAGCAGTACTTC. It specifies CASSFEGVYEQYF.